These T cell receptor beta chains were read from a single sample in a study of blood T cell repertoires in COVID-19. Measured with immunoSEQ multiplex PCR; TCRdb has only the in-frame clones, and not every one. This table has 150,000 to 200,000 clones, approximately 79% appearing once. The specimen sequenced was peripheral blood. These TCRs come from a man aged 55 to 70 with active or convalescent COVID-19. Each CDR3 is given with its conserved first and last residue. Each record gives: CDR3 DNA, CDR3 protein, clone size, J gene, D gene, V gene. A D gene is named only where the DNA matches it firmly. Part of the rows lack a size; the others show once, few, many or a class for expanded clones.

CDR3nt: TGTGCCAGCAGCCCGGGAGGTCCTGGCCACGAGCAGTACTTC
CDR3aa: CASSPGGPGHEQYF
abundance: NA
j_gene: TRBJ2-7
d_gene: TRBD2
v_gene: TRBV6-5

CDR3nt: TGTGCCAGCAGCTTAGTTGGAGTGCCTAACTATGGCTACACCTTC
CDR3aa: CASSLVGVPNYGYTF
abundance: NA
j_gene: TRBJ1-2
d_gene: NA
v_gene: TRBV7-9

CDR3nt: TGTGCCAGTAGTAAATGGACAGGGGAAAACACTGAAGCTTTCTTT
CDR3aa: CASSKWTGENTEAFF
abundance: NA
j_gene: TRBJ1-1
d_gene: TRBD1
v_gene: TRBV19

CDR3nt: TGTGCCAGCAGCGTACTAGCGGGAGTGAGTGAGACCCAGTACTTC
CDR3aa: CASSVLAGVSETQYF
abundance: once
j_gene: TRBJ2-5
d_gene: TRBD2
v_gene: TRBV7-9

CDR3nt: TGCGCCAGCTCGGGACTAGCGGGGAGAGATACGCAGTATTTT
CDR3aa: CASSGLAGRDTQYF
abundance: few
j_gene: TRBJ2-3
d_gene: TRBD2
v_gene: TRBV4-3

CDR3nt: TGTGCCAGCAGCCAGATTGTGGAGACCCAGTACTTC
CDR3aa: CASSQIVETQYF
abundance: few
j_gene: TRBJ2-5
d_gene: NA
v_gene: TRBV28

CDR3nt: TGTGCCAGCAGACCTCCGGGACAGGGTAGGGCTGAGCAGTTCTTC
CDR3aa: CASRPPGQGRAEQFF
abundance: NA
j_gene: TRBJ2-1
d_gene: TRBD1
v_gene: TRBV6-6

CDR3nt: TGCGCCAGCAGCCAAGATCGAAGGACTAGCGGCCTCTCCTACAATGAGCAGTTCTTC
CDR3aa: CASSQDRRTSGLSYNEQFF
abundance: few
j_gene: TRBJ2-1
d_gene: TRBD2
v_gene: TRBV4-3

CDR3nt: TGTGCCAGCAGTCGGGACAAGACATTGGCCCAGCATTTT
CDR3aa: CASSRDKTLAQHF
abundance: NA
j_gene: TRBJ1-5
d_gene: NA
v_gene: TRBV27

CDR3nt: TGTGCCACCAGTGACCCGGGACAGGGGTCCTACGAGCAGTACTTC
CDR3aa: CATSDPGQGSYEQYF
abundance: NA
j_gene: TRBJ2-7
d_gene: TRBD1
v_gene: TRBV24-1

CDR3nt: TGTGCCAGCCGGCGCACGGGTGGCGGGGAGCTGTTTTTT
CDR3aa: CASRRTGGGELFF
abundance: NA
j_gene: TRBJ2-2
d_gene: NA
v_gene: TRBV28

CDR3nt: TGTGCCAGCATCATCCGGACAGGGCACTACAATGAGCAGTTCTTC
CDR3aa: CASIIRTGHYNEQFF
abundance: NA
j_gene: TRBJ2-1
d_gene: NA
v_gene: TRBV21-1

CDR3nt: TGTGCCAGCAGTGACCCAGGGGTCATCTACGAGCAGTACTTC
CDR3aa: CASSDPGVIYEQYF
abundance: NA
j_gene: TRBJ2-7
d_gene: NA
v_gene: TRBV6-1

CDR3nt: TGTGCCAGCAGCTCAACCGGGACATCTTTTTCCTACAATGAGCAGTTCTTC
CDR3aa: CASSSTGTSFSYNEQFF
abundance: NA
j_gene: TRBJ2-1
d_gene: NA
v_gene: TRBV7-3

CDR3nt: TGTGCCAGTAGTCGGGACGGAGGGAGCAATGAGCAGTTCTTC
CDR3aa: CASSRDGGSNEQFF
abundance: NA
j_gene: TRBJ2-1
d_gene: NA
v_gene: TRBV19

CDR3nt: TGCGCCAGCAGCCAAGCCCCAGATTCTAGCGGGGTAAGGAATGAGCAGTTCTTC
CDR3aa: CASSQAPDSSGVRNEQFF
abundance: NA
j_gene: TRBJ2-1
d_gene: TRBD2
v_gene: TRBV4-1

CDR3nt: TGTGCCAGCAGCGTAAGCTCCCGGGCTAGCGGGCGGAGGGTATACAATGAGCAGTTCTTC
CDR3aa: CASSVSSRASGRRVYNEQFF
abundance: few
j_gene: TRBJ2-1
d_gene: TRBD2
v_gene: TRBV9

CDR3nt: TGTGCCAGCAGTATACCTGGACAGGGAAGAAATCAGCCCCAGCATTTT
CDR3aa: CASSIPGQGRNQPQHF
abundance: NA
j_gene: TRBJ1-5
d_gene: TRBD1
v_gene: TRBV28

CDR3nt: TGTGCCAGTAGTATAGGAGGGATGGGGTCCTACGAGCAGTACTTC
CDR3aa: CASSIGGMGSYEQYF
abundance: NA
j_gene: TRBJ2-7
d_gene: NA
v_gene: TRBV19

CDR3nt: TGCGCCAGCAGCTTGGCCGTTGGCTTCCTGGGCTACACCTTC
CDR3aa: CASSLAVGFLGYTF
abundance: NA
j_gene: TRBJ1-2
d_gene: NA
v_gene: TRBV5-1

CDR3nt: TGTGCCATCAGAACTAGCGGGAGAACAGATACGCAGTATTTT
CDR3aa: CAIRTSGRTDTQYF
abundance: NA
j_gene: TRBJ2-3
d_gene: TRBD2
v_gene: TRBV10-3

CDR3nt: TGTGCCAGCAGCTCAATATATCGGGACAGGGGTGTCGAGCAGTACTTC
CDR3aa: CASSSIYRDRGVEQYF
abundance: NA
j_gene: TRBJ2-7
d_gene: TRBD1
v_gene: TRBV7-2

CDR3nt: TGTGCCAGCAGTCCTAACGCCGGGTCCCTAACGGATACGCAGTATTTT
CDR3aa: CASSPNAGSLTDTQYF
abundance: NA
j_gene: TRBJ2-3
d_gene: NA
v_gene: TRBV2

CDR3nt: TGCAGCGTGGACAGGGGAGGGACCGGGGAGCTGTTTTTT
CDR3aa: CSVDRGGTGELFF
abundance: NA
j_gene: TRBJ2-2
d_gene: TRBD1
v_gene: TRBV29-1

CDR3nt: TGTGCCAGCAGTGAAAGGCGGGGCTGGGGTGAAAAACTGTTTTTT
CDR3aa: CASSERRGWGEKLFF
abundance: NA
j_gene: TRBJ1-4
d_gene: NA
v_gene: TRBV6-1

CDR3nt: TGTGCCAGCAGCTTTTCTCGTGGGGCCAACGTCCTGACTTTC
CDR3aa: CASSFSRGANVLTF
abundance: NA
j_gene: TRBJ2-6
d_gene: NA
v_gene: TRBV7-3

CDR3nt: TGTGCCAGCAGCTTACCACAGGGGCGGGTCGAGCAGTACTTC
CDR3aa: CASSLPQGRVEQYF
abundance: NA
j_gene: TRBJ2-7
d_gene: TRBD1
v_gene: TRBV7-2

CDR3nt: TGTGCCAGCAGCGTAGACGGCGGGACCTTCAATGAGCAGTTCTTC
CDR3aa: CASSVDGGTFNEQFF
abundance: NA
j_gene: TRBJ2-1
d_gene: NA
v_gene: TRBV9

CDR3nt: TGTGCCAGCTCACCCAGCGGGAGCTCCTACAATGAGCAGTTCTTC
CDR3aa: CASSPSGSSYNEQFF
abundance: few
j_gene: TRBJ2-1
d_gene: TRBD2
v_gene: TRBV18

CDR3nt: TGCAGCGTTGTACGCGCGGGAAGCACAGATACGCAGTATTTT
CDR3aa: CSVVRAGSTDTQYF
abundance: NA
j_gene: TRBJ2-3
d_gene: NA
v_gene: TRBV29-1

CDR3nt: TGTGCCAGCAGCTCTAGGATCTCCTACAATGAGCAGTTCTTC
CDR3aa: CASSSRISYNEQFF
abundance: NA
j_gene: TRBJ2-1
d_gene: NA
v_gene: TRBV3-1/TRBV3-2

CDR3nt: TGTGCCAGCAGTTACCTCCTAGGGGCCGGGGAGCTGTTTTTT
CDR3aa: CASSYLLGAGELFF
abundance: NA
j_gene: TRBJ2-2
d_gene: NA
v_gene: TRBV6-6

CDR3nt: TGTGCCAGCAGCTCGTTGACTAGCAGGGAGCAGTACTTC
CDR3aa: CASSSLTSREQYF
abundance: NA
j_gene: TRBJ2-7
d_gene: TRBD2
v_gene: TRBV5-4

CDR3nt: TGTGCCAGCAGCTTAACAAGGACACCGCGGGAGACCCAGTACTTC
CDR3aa: CASSLTRTPRETQYF
abundance: NA
j_gene: TRBJ2-5
d_gene: NA
v_gene: TRBV7-3

CDR3nt: TGTGCCAGTCAGACCACAGGGGAATCCTACGAGCAGTACTTC
CDR3aa: CASQTTGESYEQYF
abundance: NA
j_gene: TRBJ2-7
d_gene: TRBD1
v_gene: TRBV19

CDR3nt: TGTGCCAGCAACTACGGACAGGGGGAGACCCAGTACTTC
CDR3aa: CASNYGQGETQYF
abundance: few
j_gene: TRBJ2-5
d_gene: TRBD1
v_gene: TRBV3-1/TRBV3-2

CDR3nt: TGCGCCAGCAGCACGGAACTGGGACAGGGAGGGGGCTACACCTTC
CDR3aa: CASSTELGQGGGYTF
abundance: NA
j_gene: TRBJ1-2
d_gene: TRBD1
v_gene: TRBV5-1

CDR3nt: TGTGCCAGCAGCGTACAGGGATTCGGGGAGCTGTTTTTT
CDR3aa: CASSVQGFGELFF
abundance: NA
j_gene: TRBJ2-2
d_gene: NA
v_gene: TRBV9

CDR3nt: TGTGCCAGCAGCCTAGGCACAGACAGATACAATGAGCAGTTCTTC
CDR3aa: CASSLGTDRYNEQFF
abundance: NA
j_gene: TRBJ2-1
d_gene: NA
v_gene: TRBV7-2

CDR3nt: TGTGCCATCAGTGGCGGAAATGAAAAACTGTTTTTT
CDR3aa: CAISGGNEKLFF
abundance: NA
j_gene: TRBJ1-4
d_gene: NA
v_gene: TRBV10-3

CDR3nt: TGTGCCAGCAGTTACTCGAGGGGCAGGGGAGCCTACGAGCAGTACTTC
CDR3aa: CASSYSRGRGAYEQYF
abundance: NA
j_gene: TRBJ2-7
d_gene: NA
v_gene: TRBV6-2/TRBV6-3

CDR3nt: TGCGCCAGCGGGGGGACGGGGGACCGCGAGCAGTACTTC
CDR3aa: CASGGTGDREQYF
abundance: NA
j_gene: TRBJ2-7
d_gene: NA
v_gene: TRBV5-1

CDR3nt: TGTGCCAGCTCACGGGGAGCGAATGAAAAACTGTTTTTT
CDR3aa: CASSRGANEKLFF
abundance: NA
j_gene: TRBJ1-4
d_gene: NA
v_gene: TRBV18

CDR3nt: TGTGCCAGCAGCTTAGAAAACAGGGTCGGCTATAGCAATCAGCCCCAGCATTTT
CDR3aa: CASSLENRVGYSNQPQHF
abundance: NA
j_gene: TRBJ1-5
d_gene: NA
v_gene: TRBV7-9

CDR3nt: TGTGCCAGCAGTTCGGGACAGGGTCGAACGGCCAACGTCCTGACTTTC
CDR3aa: CASSSGQGRTANVLTF
abundance: NA
j_gene: TRBJ2-6
d_gene: TRBD1
v_gene: TRBV6-2/TRBV6-3

CDR3nt: TGTGCCACCAGTGAGGCAGGGTTACAGACCCAGTACTTC
CDR3aa: CATSEAGLQTQYF
abundance: NA
j_gene: TRBJ2-5
d_gene: NA
v_gene: TRBV24-1

CDR3nt: TGCGCCAGCCGGGAGGTGCTAGCCAAAAACATTCAGTACTTC
CDR3aa: CASREVLAKNIQYF
abundance: NA
j_gene: TRBJ2-4
d_gene: TRBD2
v_gene: TRBV5-1

CDR3nt: TGTGCCAGCAGCGCCGGGCCGGAGGGCTACGAGCAGTACTTC
CDR3aa: CASSAGPEGYEQYF
abundance: NA
j_gene: TRBJ2-7
d_gene: NA
v_gene: TRBV3-1/TRBV3-2

CDR3nt: TGTGCCAGCAGCGGATCGACAGGAATGAGTGAAAAACTGTTTTTT
CDR3aa: CASSGSTGMSEKLFF
abundance: NA
j_gene: TRBJ1-4
d_gene: NA
v_gene: TRBV5-4

CDR3nt: TGTGCCAGCAGCCGCTTAGCGGGTAAAACTAGCACAGATACGCAGTATTTT
CDR3aa: CASSRLAGKTSTDTQYF
abundance: NA
j_gene: TRBJ2-3
d_gene: TRBD2
v_gene: TRBV7-2

CDR3nt: TGTGCCAGCAGCGTAGGGGCCGCGAACACCGGGGAGCTGTTTTTT
CDR3aa: CASSVGAANTGELFF
abundance: NA
j_gene: TRBJ2-2
d_gene: NA
v_gene: TRBV9

CDR3nt: TGTGCCAGCCGGCGGACTAGCGTCACCACCGGGGAGCTGTTTTTT
CDR3aa: CASRRTSVTTGELFF
abundance: NA
j_gene: TRBJ2-2
d_gene: TRBD2
v_gene: TRBV6-5